This is a list of T cell receptor beta chains from one sample in a study of shared clonotypes between healthy human individuals. The table came from immunoSEQ multiplex PCR; TCRdb's copy has only in-frame clones and leaves some out. Of hundreds of thousands of clones listed, around 77% are singletons. Sequencing was done on a sample of PBMCs. The receptor source for this set is a woman between 40 and 55 years old in good health. Some clones in this sample may be carry-over from other donors' samples. Each CDR3 is given with its conserved first and last residue. The order of the fields is clone size, D gene, V gene, J gene, CDR3 protein, CDR3 DNA. A D gene is named only where the DNA matches it firmly. A row's size may be missing; if present it is once, few, many or a size class.

many	.	TRBV2	TRBJ2-7	CASSSNWSYEQYF	TGTGCCAGCAGTTCCAACTGGTCCTACGAGCAGTACTTC
few	.	TRBV18	TRBJ1-3	CASSRLEAGNTIYF	TGTGCCAGCTCACGACTCGAGGCTGGAAACACCATATATTTT
.	.	TRBV7-2	TRBJ1-1	CASSSNTEAFF	TGTGCCAGCAGCTCGAACACTGAAGCTTTCTTT
few	TRBD1	TRBV2	TRBJ2-7	CASSPNQRTGRSEQYF	TGTGCCAGCAGTCCCAACCAACGGACAGGCCGCAGCGAGCAGTACTTC
once	.	TRBV5-1	TRBJ1-2	CASSLESPNYGYTF	TGCGCCAGCAGCTTGGAAAGTCCGAACTATGGCTACACCTTC
.	.	TRBV30	TRBJ2-7	CAWRTAYEQYF	TGTGCCTGGAGAACAGCCTACGAGCAGTACTTC
.	.	TRBV30	TRBJ2-7	CAWASGPYEQYF	TGTGCCTGGGCATCGGGGCCCTACGAGCAGTACTTC
.	.	TRBV20-1	TRBJ2-7	CSAAQGNEQYF	TGCAGTGCTGCCCAGGGGAACGAGCAGTACTTC
.	.	TRBV2	TRBJ2-7	CASSERGGFWISSYEQYF	TGTGCCAGCAGTGAAAGGGGGGGCTTCTGGATTAGCTCCTACGAGCAGTACTTC
.	.	TRBV30	TRBJ1-4	CAWKGDNDGKLFF	TGTGCCTGGAAGGGGGATAATGATGGAAAACTGTTTTTT
.	.	TRBV5-4	TRBJ2-3	CASTLRDFTDTQYF	TGTGCCAGCACCCTTCGGGACTTCACAGATACGCAGTATTTT
.	TRBD1	TRBV18	TRBJ1-4	CASSPPADRLKLFF	TGTGCCAGCTCACCCCCTGCGGACAGGCTAAAACTGTTTTTT
.	TRBD2	TRBV6-4	TRBJ2-5	CARTGLAEEVRESETQYF	TGTGCCAGGACGGGACTAGCGGAGGAAGTGAGAGAAAGCGAGACCCAGTACTTC
.	.	TRBV19	TRBJ2-7	CASSIIFGEQYF	TGTGCCAGTAGTATAATCTTCGGCGAGCAGTACTTC
few	.	TRBV11-2	TRBJ2-2	CASSLTTWVGTGELFF	TGTGCCAGCAGCCTAACAACCTGGGTTGGGACCGGGGAGCTGTTTTTT
.	TRBD2	TRBV27	TRBJ2-1	CASMPSGSGEQFF	TGTGCCAGCATGCCTAGCGGGAGCGGGGAGCAGTTCTTC
.	.	TRBV7-9	TRBJ2-3	CASSRSGGTDTQYF	TGTGCCAGCAGTCGTTCAGGGGGCACAGATACGCAGTATTTT
.	.	TRBV6-5	TRBJ2-7	CASRPGLNYEQYF	TGTGCCAGCAGGCCAGGACTGAACTACGAGCAGTACTTC
once	TRBD2	TRBV30	TRBJ2-5	CAWDGPSGRTYQETQYF	TGTGCCTGGGACGGCCCTAGCGGGAGGACCTACCAAGAGACCCAGTACTTC
.	TRBD2	TRBV5-4	TRBJ2-7	CASSLRAGVGAYEQYF	TGTGCCAGCAGCTTGCGAGCGGGAGTGGGAGCCTACGAGCAGTACTTC
.	.	TRBV4-1	TRBJ2-2	CASSLYWTEANTGELFF	TGCGCCAGCAGCCTTTACTGGACGGAAGCGAACACCGGGGAGCTGTTTTTT
.	TRBD1	TRBV19	TRBJ2-1	CASSSKQGSGSYNEQFF	TGTGCCAGTAGTAGTAAACAGGGGTCGGGCTCCTACAATGAGCAGTTCTTC
few	TRBD2	TRBV27	TRBJ2-1	CASSLSRLALGGEQFF	TGTGCCAGCAGTTTATCGAGACTAGCGTTGGGGGGTGAGCAGTTCTTC
.	.	TRBV7-2	TRBJ2-5	CASSLALARKETQYF	TGTGCCAGCAGCTTAGCGCTAGCGAGGAAAGAGACCCAGTACTTC
many	TRBD2	TRBV10-2	TRBJ2-2	CASRKREHAAGELFF	TGCGCCAGCAGAAAGCGGGAGCACGCGGCCGGGGAGCTGTTTTTT
.	.	TRBV7-5	TRBJ2-2	CVRSLLAGGNTGELFF	TGTGTCAGAAGCTTACTAGCGGGAGGGAACACCGGGGAGCTGTTTTTT
.	TRBD1	TRBV28	TRBJ1-3	CASSLPGQGVRKGWSGNTIYF	TGTGCCAGCAGTCTTCCGGGACAGGGCGTTAGAAAAGGATGGTCTGGAAACACCATATATTTT
few	TRBD1	TRBV15	TRBJ1-5	CATSVDRGSNQPQHF	TGTGCCACCAGCGTCGACAGGGGTAGCAATCAGCCCCAGCATTTT
.	.	TRBV19	TRBJ1-2	CASSIEFQNNYGYTF	TGTGCCAGTAGTATCGAGTTTCAGAATAACTATGGCTACACCTTC
.	.	TRBV9	TRBJ1-1	CASSVTERPTEAFF	TGTGCCAGCAGCGTAACCGAACGACCCACTGAAGCTTTCTTT
.	TRBD1	TRBV5-1	TRBJ2-5	CASSRGTGLETQYF	TGCGCCAGCAGCAGAGGGACAGGGCTAGAGACCCAGTACTTC
.	TRBD1	TRBV2	TRBJ2-5	CASSIGTGVETQYF	TGTGCCAGCAGTATCGGGACAGGGGTAGAGACCCAGTACTTC
.	.	TRBV7-9	TRBJ2-1	CASSPIRDTYNEQFF	TGTGCCAGCAGCCCCATCCGGGATACATACAATGAGCAGTTCTTC
.	.	TRBV19	TRBJ1-1	CASTPGPLNTEAFF	TGTGCCAGTACCCCGGGACCCCTGAACACTGAAGCTTTCTTT
.	.	TRBV20-1	TRBJ2-5	CSAAHQETQYF	TGCAGTGCAGCCCACCAAGAGACCCAGTACTTC
.	.	TRBV28	TRBJ1-5	CASSLRPGGSNQPQHF	TGTGCCAGCAGTTTGAGGCCTGGGGGAAGCAATCAGCCCCAGCATTTT
.	.	TRBV28	TRBJ2-6	CASSLSEVSGANVLTF	TGTGCCAGCAGTCTCTCGGAGGTCTCTGGGGCCAACGTCCTGACTTTC
.	TRBD1	TRBV7-2	TRBJ1-1	CASSLGTANTEAFF	TGTGCCAGCAGCTTGGGGACAGCAAACACTGAAGCTTTCTTT
few	.	TRBV7-9	TRBJ2-7	CASSSSRGSYEQYF	TGTGCCAGCAGCTCATCAAGGGGGTCCTACGAGCAGTACTTC
few	.	TRBV7-8	TRBJ2-2	CASSLRMSGWGTGELFF	TGTGCCAGCAGCTTACGGATGAGCGGGTGGGGCACCGGGGAGCTGTTTTTT
once	.	TRBV28	TRBJ2-7	CASSGAREPYEQYF	TGTGCCAGCTCCGGGGCAAGGGAGCCCTACGAGCAGTACTTC
.	TRBD2	TRBV19	TRBJ2-1	CASSRTSGSSYNEQFF	TGTGCCAGTAGCCGGACTAGCGGGAGCTCCTACAATGAGCAGTTCTTC
.	TRBD1	TRBV5-6	TRBJ1-1	CASSLGQGPEAFF	TGTGCCAGCAGCCTAGGACAGGGGCCTGAAGCTTTCTTT
.	.	TRBV7-2	TRBJ1-2	CASSIDGNYGYTF	TGTGCCAGCAGCATAGATGGTAACTATGGCTACACCTTC
.	.	TRBV27	TRBJ1-1	CASSRRGAGTEAFF	TGTGCCAGCAGTCGGAGGGGGGCTGGAACTGAAGCTTTCTTT